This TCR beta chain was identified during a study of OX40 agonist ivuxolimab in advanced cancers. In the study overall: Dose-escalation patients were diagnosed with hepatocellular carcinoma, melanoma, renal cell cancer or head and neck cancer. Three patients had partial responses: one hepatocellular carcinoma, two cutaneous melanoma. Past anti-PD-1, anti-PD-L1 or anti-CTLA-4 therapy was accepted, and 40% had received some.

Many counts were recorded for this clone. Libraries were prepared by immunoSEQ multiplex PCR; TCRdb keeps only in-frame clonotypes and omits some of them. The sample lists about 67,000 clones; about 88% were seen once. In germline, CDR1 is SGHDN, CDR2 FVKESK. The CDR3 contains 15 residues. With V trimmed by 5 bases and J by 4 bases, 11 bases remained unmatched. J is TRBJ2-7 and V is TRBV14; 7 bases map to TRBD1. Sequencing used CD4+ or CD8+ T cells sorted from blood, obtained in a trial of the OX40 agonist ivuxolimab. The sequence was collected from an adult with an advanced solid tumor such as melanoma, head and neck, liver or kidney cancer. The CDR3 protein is CASSDLDRKTYEQYF. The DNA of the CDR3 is TGTGCCAGCAGCGATCTGGACAGGAAGACGTACGAGCAGTACTTC.